The following is a T cell receptor (beta chain) sequence with its context. Its antigen remains unknown. This sample stems from a study of beta chain features in type 1 diabetes. Every isolated RNA sample was fully reverse transcribed, so sequencing captured expressed TCRB transcripts. Here immunoSEQ multiplex PCR was the method, and the copy in TCRdb shows in-frame clones only, minus some. Of about 900,000 clones in the sample, roughly 15% were seen once. Study-wide findings and caveats: Shorter TCRB CDR3s, moderately but significantly so, marked every one of the four CD4+ subsets in Type 1 diabetes patients.

Between the trimmed V and J ends, which lost 0 bases and 1 base, there was a span of 13 bases. Per germline, CDR1 SGDLS and CDR2 YYNGEE. This CDR3 is built from 16 residues. Specimen: naive CD4+ T cells from blood. The receptor's source is a woman aged 18-30 years in good health. The gene calls are TRBV9 and TRBJ2-5; D might be TRBD1 or TRBD2, each matching 5 bases. This chain's CDR3 is CASSVDRGYPQETQYF. The CDR3 nucleotides read TGTGCCAGCAGCGTAGATCGGGGCTATCCCCAAGAGACCCAGTACTTC.